This TCR beta chain was identified in a study of T cell changes during pregnancy in multiple sclerosis. Produced via immunoSEQ multiplex PCR; TCRdb's table is partial and in-frame only. Among about 8,500 clones listed, 70% to 90% were seen once. The CDR3 loop spans 18 amino acids. Germline CDR1 and CDR2: MGHRA and YSYEKL. Trimming cost V 3 bases and J 0 bases; bases outside gene matches: 13. Sequencing used CD8+ T cells from peripheral blood mononuclear cells, obtained in the first trimester of pregnancy. The chain joins TRBV4-1 to TRBJ1-2; 7 bases line up with TRBD1. The TCR comes from a female donor in good health, enrolled as a control in a pregnancy study. The CDR3 reads CASSQSDRVIPANYGYTF. The CDR3 DNA follows: TGCGCCAGCAGCCAGTCCGACAGGGTTATACCAGCTAACTATGGCTACACCTTC.